This T cell receptor (beta chain) was retrieved from a study of blood T cell repertoires in COVID-19. Across the study: Whether acute or convalescent, the COVID-19 samples came from the United States, Italy and Spain. PBMCs, B-cell-depleted T cells, or T cells were the source of the cDNA or gDNA that made up the material.

The ends lost 5 bases at V and 6 bases at J; junction bases unmatched: 8. This CDR3 has 14 amino acids. The germline V gene encodes CDR1 SGHTA and CDR2 FQGNSA. Authors' methods: Reference gene primer amplification gave nucleated cell count estimates. Assay used: immunoSEQ multiplex PCR; TCRdb lists only in-frame clones, some missing. That table supplies the V and J calls and clone size; D and trimming were determined from the DNA. The data show 200,000 to 250,000 clones, with more than 70% seen just once and about 13% held by the top ten. This clonotype originated in a human donor in a cohort sampled during active COVID-19. The rearrangement links TRBV7-2 to TRBJ1-2; 8 bases map to TRBD1. Input material: peripheral blood. CDR3 region: CASSPRTGNDGYTF. CDR3 bases: TGTGCCAGCAGCCCCCGGACAGGGAATGATGGCTACACCTTC. The complete variable domain, with remaining parts taken from reference TRBV7-2 and TRBJ1-2, reads GAGVSQSPSNKVTEKGKDVELRCDPISGHTALYWYRQSLGQGLEFLIYFQGNSAPDKSGLPSDRFSAERTGGSVSTLTIQRTQQEDSAVYLCASSPRTGNDGYTFGSGTRLTVV.